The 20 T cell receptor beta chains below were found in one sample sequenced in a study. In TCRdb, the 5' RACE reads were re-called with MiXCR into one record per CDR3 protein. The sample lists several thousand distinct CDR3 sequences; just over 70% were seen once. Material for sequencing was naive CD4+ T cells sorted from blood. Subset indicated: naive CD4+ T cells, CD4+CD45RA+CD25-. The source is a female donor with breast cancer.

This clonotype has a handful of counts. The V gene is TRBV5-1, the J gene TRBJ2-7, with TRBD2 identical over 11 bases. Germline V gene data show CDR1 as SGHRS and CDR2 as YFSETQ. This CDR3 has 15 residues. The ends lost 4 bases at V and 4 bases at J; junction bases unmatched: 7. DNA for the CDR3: TGCGCCAGCAGCCCGGAGACTAGCGGGGCATACGAGCAGTACTTC. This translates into CASSPETSGAYEQYF. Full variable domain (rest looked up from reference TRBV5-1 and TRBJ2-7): KAGVTQTPRYLIKTRGQQVTLSCSPISGHRSVSWYQQTPGQGLQFLFEYFSETQRNKGNFPGRFSGRQFSNSRSEMNVSTLELGDSALYLCASSPETSGAYEQYFGPGTRLTVT.

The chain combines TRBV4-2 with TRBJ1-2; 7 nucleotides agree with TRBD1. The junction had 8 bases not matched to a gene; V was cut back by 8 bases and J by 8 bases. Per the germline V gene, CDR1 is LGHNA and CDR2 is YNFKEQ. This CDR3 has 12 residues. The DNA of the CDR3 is TGTGCCAGCCAAAGGGACAGCGAGGGCTACACCTTC. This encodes CASQRDSEGYTF.

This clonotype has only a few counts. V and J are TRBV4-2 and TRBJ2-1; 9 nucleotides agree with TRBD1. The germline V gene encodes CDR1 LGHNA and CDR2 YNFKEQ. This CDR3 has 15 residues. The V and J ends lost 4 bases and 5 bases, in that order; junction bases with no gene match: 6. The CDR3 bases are TGTGCCAGCAGCCCACGGACAGGGGTGAACAATGAGCAGTTCTTC. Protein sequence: CASSPRTGVNNEQFF.

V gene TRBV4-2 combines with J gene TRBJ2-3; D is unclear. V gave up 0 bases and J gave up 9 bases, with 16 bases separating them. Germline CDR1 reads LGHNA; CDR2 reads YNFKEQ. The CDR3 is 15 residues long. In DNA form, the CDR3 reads TGTGCCAGCAGCCAAGATGGTAACGGTAAAAGGACGCAGTATTTT. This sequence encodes CASSQDGNGKRTQYF.

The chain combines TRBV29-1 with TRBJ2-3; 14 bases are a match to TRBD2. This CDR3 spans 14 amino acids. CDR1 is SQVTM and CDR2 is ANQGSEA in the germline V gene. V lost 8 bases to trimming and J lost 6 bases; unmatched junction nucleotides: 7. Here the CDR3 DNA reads TGCAGCATTAGACTAGCGGGAGGGCCGGATACGCAGTATTTT. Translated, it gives CSIRLAGGPDTQYF.

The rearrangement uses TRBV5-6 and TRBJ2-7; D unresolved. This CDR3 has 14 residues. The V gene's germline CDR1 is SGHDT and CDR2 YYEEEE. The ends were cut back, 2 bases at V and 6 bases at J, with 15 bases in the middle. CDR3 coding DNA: TGTGCCAGCAGCTTTTTCATCGACCAAGGCGAGCAGTACTTC. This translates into CASSFFIDQGEQYF.

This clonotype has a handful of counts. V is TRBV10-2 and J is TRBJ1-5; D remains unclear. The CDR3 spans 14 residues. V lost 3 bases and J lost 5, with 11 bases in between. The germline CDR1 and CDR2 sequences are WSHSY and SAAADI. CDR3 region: CASSDAAAYQPQHF. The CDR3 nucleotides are TGCGCCAGCAGTGATGCGGCAGCTTATCAGCCCCAGCATTTT.

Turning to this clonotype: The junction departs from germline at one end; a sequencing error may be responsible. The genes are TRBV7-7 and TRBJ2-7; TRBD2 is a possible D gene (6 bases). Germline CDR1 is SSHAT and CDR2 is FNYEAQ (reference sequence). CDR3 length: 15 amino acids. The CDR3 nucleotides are TGTGCTAGCAGCTTAGCCAGCGGGCGGGACTACGAGCAGTACTTC. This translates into CASSLASGRDYEQYF.

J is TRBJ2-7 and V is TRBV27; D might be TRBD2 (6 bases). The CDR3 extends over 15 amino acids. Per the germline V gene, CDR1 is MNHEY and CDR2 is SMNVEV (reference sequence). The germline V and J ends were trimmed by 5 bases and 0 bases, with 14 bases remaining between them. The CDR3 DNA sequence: TGTGCCAGCAGTCCGATAGCGGTAAGCTCCTACGAGCAGTACTTC. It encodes CASSPIAVSSYEQYF.

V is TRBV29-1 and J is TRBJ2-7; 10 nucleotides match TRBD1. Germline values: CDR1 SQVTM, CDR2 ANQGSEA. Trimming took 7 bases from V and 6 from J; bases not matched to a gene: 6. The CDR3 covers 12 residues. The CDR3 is CSAGQGGGEQYF. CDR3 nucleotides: TGCAGCGCTGGACAGGGGGGGGGCGAGCAGTACTTC.

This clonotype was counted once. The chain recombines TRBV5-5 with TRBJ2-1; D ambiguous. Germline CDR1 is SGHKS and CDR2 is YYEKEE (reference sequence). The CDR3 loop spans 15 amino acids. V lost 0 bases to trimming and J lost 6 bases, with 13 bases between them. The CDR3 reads CASSLVWGFGNEQFF. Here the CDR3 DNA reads TGTGCCAGCAGCTTGGTGTGGGGATTTGGCAATGAGCAGTTCTTC.

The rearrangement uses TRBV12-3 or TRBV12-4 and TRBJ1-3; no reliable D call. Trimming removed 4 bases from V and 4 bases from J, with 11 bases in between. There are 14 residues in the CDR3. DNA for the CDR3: TGTGCCAGCAGTTCTCCCCCACACGGAAACACCATATATTTT. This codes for CASSSPPHGNTIYF.

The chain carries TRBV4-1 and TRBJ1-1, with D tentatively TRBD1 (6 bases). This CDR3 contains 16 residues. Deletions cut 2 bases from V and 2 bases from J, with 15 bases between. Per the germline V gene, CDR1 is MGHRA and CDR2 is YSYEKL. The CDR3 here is CASSQLYRAHNTEAFF. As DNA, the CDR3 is TGCGCCAGCAGCCAACTTTACAGGGCCCATAACACTGAAGCTTTCTTT.

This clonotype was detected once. DNA for the CDR3: TGTGCCAGCTCCGATCGGGACCCTAACACCGGGGAGCTGTTTTTT. It encodes CASSDRDPNTGELFF. The rearrangement uses TRBV12-3 or TRBV12-4 and TRBJ2-2; D might be TRBD1 or TRBD2, each matching 5 bases. The V gene lost 8 bases and the J gene lost 2 bases, with 15 bases spanning the gap. The CDR3 runs to 15 residues.

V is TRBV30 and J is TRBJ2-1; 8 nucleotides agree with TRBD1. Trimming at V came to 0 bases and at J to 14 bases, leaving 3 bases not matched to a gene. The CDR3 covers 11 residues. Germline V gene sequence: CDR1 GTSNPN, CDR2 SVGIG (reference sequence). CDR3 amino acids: CAWSVRTGKFF. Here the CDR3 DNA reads TGTGCCTGGAGTGTGCGGACAGGGAAGTTCTTC. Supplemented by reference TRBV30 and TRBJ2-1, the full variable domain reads SQTIHQWPATLVQPVGSPLSLECTVEGTSNPNLYWYRQAAGRGLQLLFYSVGIGQISSEVPQNLSASRPQDRQFILSSKKLLLSDSGFYLCAWSVRTGKFFGPGTRLTVL.

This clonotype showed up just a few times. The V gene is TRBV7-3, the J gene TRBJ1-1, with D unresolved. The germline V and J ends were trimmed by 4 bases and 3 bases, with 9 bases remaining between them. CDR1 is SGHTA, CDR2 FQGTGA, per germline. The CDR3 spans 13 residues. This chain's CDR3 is CASSSAGDTEAFF. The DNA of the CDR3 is TGTGCCAGCAGCTCGGCAGGCGACACTGAAGCTTTCTTT.

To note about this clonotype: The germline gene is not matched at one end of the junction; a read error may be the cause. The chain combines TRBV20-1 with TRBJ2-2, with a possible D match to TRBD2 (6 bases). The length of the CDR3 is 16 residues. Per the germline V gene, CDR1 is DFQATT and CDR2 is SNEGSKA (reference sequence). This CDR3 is CSARDIRSGGTGELLF. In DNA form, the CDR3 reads TGCAGTGCTAGAGATATTCGAAGCGGAGGGACCGGGGAGCTGCTTTTT.

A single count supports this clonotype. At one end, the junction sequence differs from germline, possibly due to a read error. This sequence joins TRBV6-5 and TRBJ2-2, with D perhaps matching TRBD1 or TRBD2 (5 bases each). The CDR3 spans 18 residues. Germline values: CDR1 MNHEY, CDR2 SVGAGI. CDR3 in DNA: TGTGCCAGCAGTTACGGCAGCGTTTTCGGGGCGAACACCGGGGAGCTGTTCTTT. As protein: CASSYGSVFGANTGELFF.

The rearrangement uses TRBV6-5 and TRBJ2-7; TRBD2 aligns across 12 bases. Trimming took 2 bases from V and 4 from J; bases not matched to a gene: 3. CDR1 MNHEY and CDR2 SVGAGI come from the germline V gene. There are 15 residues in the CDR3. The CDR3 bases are TGTGCCAGCAGTTACAGACTAGCGGGAGTTTACGAGCAGTACTTC. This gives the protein CASSYRLAGVYEQYF.

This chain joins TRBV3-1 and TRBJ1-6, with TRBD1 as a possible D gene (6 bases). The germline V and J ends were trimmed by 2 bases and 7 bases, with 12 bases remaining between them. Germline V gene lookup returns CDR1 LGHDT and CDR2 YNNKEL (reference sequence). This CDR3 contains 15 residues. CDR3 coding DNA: TGTGCCAGCAGCCAAAGCAGGGGTGGGAATTCACCCCTCCACTTT. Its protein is CASSQSRGGNSPLHF. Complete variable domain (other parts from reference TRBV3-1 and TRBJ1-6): DTAVSQTPKYLVTQMGNDKSIKCEQNLGHDTMYWYKQDSKKFLKIMFSYNNKELIINETVPNRFSPKSPDKAHLNLHINSLELGDSAVYFCASSQSRGGNSPLHFGNGTRLTVT.